This T cell receptor (beta chain) appears in the sequencing data of a study of blood T cell repertoires in COVID-19. Across the whole study: Sources were T cells, B-cell-depleted T cells, or PBMCs; the material itself was cDNA or gDNA.

With V trimmed by 4 bases and J by 0 bases, 5 bases remained unmatched. The CDR3 runs 15 residues. Germline lookup yields CDR1 MGHRA and CDR2 YSYEKL. Authors' analysis steps: For nucleated cells, counts were estimated from reference gene primer amplification. Sequencing used immunoSEQ multiplex PCR; TCRdb keeps in-frame clones, though not all of them. Clone size and V and J calls were adopted from that table, with D and trimming inferred from the DNA. The sample carries some 99,000 clones, around 84% recorded once. The sample comprised peripheral blood. J is TRBJ2-5 and V is TRBV4-1, with 7 positions matching TRBD1. The TCR originated in a woman in her sixties or seventies in a cohort sampled during active or convalescent COVID-19. The CDR3 DNA reads as TGCGCCAGCAGCCTTAGACAGGGAAACCAAGAGACCCAGTACTTC. Protein: CASSLRQGNQETQYF.